Presented here are 20 T cell receptor beta chains from one specimen sequenced in a study of cytomegalovirus exposure and HLA in healthy donors. The primer mix had 60 Vbeta and 13 Jbeta primers. Generated by immunoSEQ multiplex PCR, the TCRdb table keeps only in-frame clones and is missing some. The sample contains about 140,000 clones, 65% to 80% of which appear only once. Sequenced: PBMCs. These receptors came from a woman in her forties or fifties in good health and CMV-seropositive.

This chain uses TRBV28 with TRBJ2-5; 10 bases are shared with TRBD1. CDR3 length equals 14 residues. Looked up from germline, CDR1 is MDHEN and CDR2 is SYDVKM. The junction had 5 bases not matched to a gene; V was cut back by 6 bases and J by 4 bases. CDR3 sequence (DNA): TGTGCCAGCAGGGCGACAGGGGGCTTAGAGACCCAGTACTTC. Protein: CASRATGGLETQYF.

The chain is built from TRBV19 and TRBJ2-3; weak D call: TRBD2 (6 bases). Trimming removed 7 bases from V and 4 bases from J, with 18 bases in between. Germline loops: CDR1 LNHDA, CDR2 SQIVND (reference sequence). This CDR3 region has 15 residues. CDR3 coding DNA: TGTGCCAGTATCTCGGGGCGGGGTTCCCCAGATACGCAGTATTTT. This translates into CASISGRGSPDTQYF.

This CDR3 is CASSPSGTGIYEQYF. CDR3 coding DNA: TGTGCCAGCAGCCCCTCCGGGACAGGGATCTACGAGCAGTACTTC. J is TRBJ2-7 and V is TRBV7-9; 9 positions match TRBD1. The V gene's germline CDR1 is SEHNR and CDR2 FQNEAQ (reference sequence). Trimming took 5 bases from V and 3 from J; bases not matched to a gene: 8. This CDR3 region has 15 residues. Together with reference TRBV7-9 and TRBJ2-7, the CDR3 gives the full variable domain: DTGVSQNPRHKITKRGQNVTFRCDPISEHNRLYWYRQTLGQGPEFLTYFQNEAQLEKSRLLSDRFSAERPKGSFSTLEIQRTEQGDSAMYLCASSPSGTGIYEQYFGPGTRLTVT.

The chain joins TRBV4-1 to TRBJ2-1, with TRBD1 matching over 10 bases. Trimming cost V 0 bases and J 8 bases; bases outside gene matches: 7. The V gene's germline CDR1 is MGHRA and CDR2 YSYEKL. This CDR3 has 16 amino acids. The CDR3, as DNA: TGCGCCAGCAGCCAAGACGGGACAGGGGCGCTTTATGAGCAGTTCTTC. It codes for CASSQDGTGALYEQFF.

The chain joins TRBV15 to TRBJ1-6, with a weak D call TRBD1 (5 bases). Trimming took off 3 bases at V and 7 bases at J, with 13 bases between the two ends. The CDR3 loop spans 15 amino acids. Germline-derived CDR1 and CDR2 are LNHNV and YYDKDF (reference sequence). DNA of the CDR3: TGTGCCACCAGCAGTAGACAGAACGGGAATTCACCCCTCCACTTT. Its translation is CATSSRQNGNSPLHF.

This chain links TRBV25-1 with TRBJ1-5; 7 positions agree with TRBD1. Per the germline V gene, CDR1 is MGHDK and CDR2 is SYGVNS. V shed 1 base and J 3 bases; nucleotides not matched to a gene: 3. The CDR3 loop spans 15 amino acids. The DNA of the CDR3 is TGTGCCAGCAGTGAATCTGGACAGGTCAATCAGCCCCAGCATTTT. Translation gives CASSESGQVNQPQHF. Together with reference TRBV25-1 and TRBJ1-5, the CDR3 gives the full variable domain: EADIYQTPRYLVIGTGKKITLECSQTMGHDKMYWYQQDPGMELHLIHYSYGVNSTEKGDLSSESTVSRIRTEHFPLTLESARPSHTSQYLCASSESGQVNQPQHFGDGTRLSIL.

The DNA for the CDR3 is TGTGCCAGCACTATGACTGGGACAGCCTATGGCTACACCTTC. It specifies CASTMTGTAYGYTF. This chain connects TRBV5-4 to TRBJ1-2, with 7 bases lining up with TRBD1. Unmatched junction bases numbered 9, after V lost 6 bases and J lost 4 bases. This CDR3 contains 14 residues. Germline CDR1 is SGHNT and CDR2 is YYREEE (reference sequence).

CDR3 in DNA: TGCGCCAGCAGCCGATCATCAGGGGGCGCTGGAAACACCATATATTTT. It is translated as CASSRSSGGAGNTIYF. The chain carries TRBV5-1 and TRBJ1-3, with 8 positions matching TRBD1. V lost 4 bases and J lost 2; bases outside the gene matches: 8. This CDR3 is built from 16 residues. Germline CDR1 reads SGHRS; CDR2 reads YFSETQ. The full variable domain, with the rest looked up from reference TRBV5-1 and TRBJ1-3, is KAGVTQTPRYLIKTRGQQVTLSCSPISGHRSVSWYQQTPGQGLQFLFEYFSETQRNKGNFPGRFSGRQFSNSRSEMNVSTLELGDSALYLCASSRSSGGAGNTIYFGEGSWLTVV.

This chain links TRBV7-9 with TRBJ1-1, with D maybe TRBD1 (5 bases). Germline V lookup: CDR1 SEHNR, CDR2 FQNEAQ (reference sequence). The CDR3 loop spans 14 amino acids. The V gene lost 5 bases and the J gene lost 4 bases, with 14 bases spanning the gap. CDR3 coding DNA: TGTGCCAGCAGCCAACAACGACAGCTCACTGAAGCTTTCTTT. Its protein is CASSQQRQLTEAFF.

J is TRBJ1-6 and V is TRBV6-1; no reliable D call. The CDR3 sequence is 16 residues long. The germline V gene has CDR1 MNHNS and CDR2 SASEGT. V lost 1 base and J lost 2, with 9 bases in between. The CDR3 nucleotides are TGTGCCAGCAGTGAAGATGACATAGCCTATAATTCACCCCTCCACTTT. Translating gives CASSEDDIAYNSPLHF.

The chain carries TRBV4-2 and TRBJ1-2; D not certain. The CDR3 has 13 residues. Trimming removed 5 bases from V and 7 bases from J, with 14 bases in between. From germline, CDR1 is LGHNA and CDR2 YNFKEQ. The CDR3 protein is CASSSDAGSGYTF. As DNA, the CDR3 is TGTGCCAGCAGCTCAGATGCGGGTAGTGGCTACACCTTC.

The chain has TRBV5-4 and TRBJ2-3; 7 nucleotides agree with TRBD1. The CDR3 contains 15 residues. CDR1 and CDR2 from the germline V gene are SGHNT and YYREEE (reference sequence). Trimming cost V 0 bases and J 3 bases; bases outside gene matches: 4. CDR3 in DNA: TGTGCCAGCAGCTTGGCCAAGGGGGCGACAGATACGCAGTATTTT. Amino acids: CASSLAKGATDTQYF.

The gene calls are TRBV6-5 and TRBJ1-5; 8 positions agree with TRBD1. V shed 5 bases, J shed 1 base, and the junction held 4 bases outside the gene matches. Germline CDR1 MNHEY, CDR2 SVGAGI. The length of the CDR3 is 15 residues. In DNA, the CDR3 is TGTGCCAGCAGTCGGACAGGGTCCAGCAATCAGCCCCAGCATTTT. This codes for CASSRTGSSNQPQHF.

A few counts support this clone. V gene TRBV27 combines with J gene TRBJ2-2; 7 bases fit TRBD2. The CDR3 runs to 16 residues. V shed 5 bases, J shed 3 bases, and the junction held 9 bases outside the gene matches. Germline loops: CDR1 MNHEY, CDR2 SMNVEV (reference sequence). In nucleotides, the CDR3 is TGTGCCAGCAGTCCCCCAGGACTAGTGGACACCGGGGAGCTGTTTTTT. Protein sequence: CASSPPGLVDTGELFF.

V usage is TRBV4-2 and J usage is TRBJ2-1; the match to TRBD1 covers 9 bases. Germline CDR1 LGHNA, CDR2 YNFKEQ. The CDR3 runs 16 residues. J gave up 8 bases and V 5 bases, and 13 bases lay outside the gene matches. The CDR3 bases are TGTGCCAGCAGCTCAGTCCTGGGACAGGGAACGCATGAGCAGTTCTTC. It codes for CASSSVLGQGTHEQFF.

The table lists this clone with a few counts. V usage is TRBV9 and J usage is TRBJ1-2; D call uncertain. Germline lookup yields CDR1 SGDLS and CDR2 YYNGEE. CDR3 length: 13 residues. V gave up 0 bases and J gave up 2 bases, with 5 bases separating them. CDR3 sequence (DNA): TGTGCCAGCAGCGTAGGCGGAAACTATGGCTACACCTTC. Amino acids: CASSVGGNYGYTF.

The V call is TRBV4-1, the J call TRBJ2-7; 14 bases map to TRBD2. V lost 2 bases, J lost 5 bases, and 2 bases stayed unmatched. The CDR3 runs to 15 residues. Looked up from germline, CDR1 is MGHRA and CDR2 is YSYEKL. The CDR3 loop reads CASSQSGLAGDEQYF. For the CDR3, the DNA is TGCGCCAGCAGCCAATCGGGACTAGCGGGGGACGAGCAGTACTTC.

The V and J genes are TRBV29-1 and TRBJ1-2; D might be TRBD1 (6 bases). CDR1 and CDR2 from the germline V gene are SQVTM and ANQGSEA. CDR3 length: 14 amino acids. V was trimmed by 4 bases and J by 8 bases, leaving 20 bases between them. The CDR3 protein is CSVVFGGIGQGYTF. The CDR3 DNA reads as TGCAGCGTTGTTTTCGGCGGAATCGGACAGGGCTACACCTTC.

The table lists this clone with a few counts. The chain links TRBV5-4 to TRBJ1-1; 8 nucleotides agree with TRBD1. Germline lookup yields CDR1 SGHNT and CDR2 YYREEE (reference sequence). Trimming took 4 bases from V and 4 from J; bases not matched to a gene: 6. There are 14 residues in the CDR3. CDR3 amino acids: CASSLRTGSTEAFF. For the CDR3, the DNA is TGTGCCAGCAGCCTTCGGACAGGGAGCACTGAAGCTTTCTTT.

This chain joins TRBV27 and TRBJ1-5, with D possibly matching TRBD1 (5 bases). CDR3 length: 13 residues. CDR1 is MNHEY and CDR2 is SMNVEV in the germline V gene (reference sequence). The ends were cut back, 5 bases at V and 6 bases at J, with 11 bases in the middle. CDR3: CASSPPGGQPQHF. Here the CDR3 DNA reads TGTGCCAGCAGTCCCCCGGGGGGTCAGCCCCAGCATTTT.